This T cell receptor (beta chain) is drawn from a study of Graves' ophthalmopathy and Graves' hyperthyroidism (dated by TCRdb to 2017 to 2018). Notes on the research overall: Peripheral blood was collected at initial diagnosis, prior to any treatment. Following sample collection, hyperthyroidism patients were given methimazole at a starting dose of 30 mg daily, and ophthalmopathy patients were given high-dose intravenous methylprednisolone. The study used TCR beta repertoire signatures to distinguish Graves' ophthalmopathy from Graves' hyperthyroidism and to predict progression to ophthalmopathy. An independent validation cohort comprised 18 hyperthyroidism patients and some 16 patients who later progressed from hyperthyroidism to ophthalmopathy. In over 5 hyperthyroidism patients, the T-cell repertoire of thyroid tissue was compared with the T-cell repertoire of blood. In total, 135 blood samples were TCR-sequenced: 40 to 45 ophthalmopathy, some 80 hyperthyroidism and some 17 hyperthyroidism-to-ophthalmopathy patients. The 85 to 100 discovery patients were divided at random into training and test sets in a 7:3 ratio. To explore V-J signatures distinguishing ophthalmopathy from hyperthyroidism, a discovery set of around 97 patients (roughly 45 ophthalmopathy, over 55 stable hyperthyroidism) was enrolled.

The full study reports these points: No statistical method was used to set the sample size in advance, and the investigators knew which group each participant was assigned to. In validation, the model predicted ophthalmopathy progression with 55% to 71% sensitivity and approximately 75% specificity; 12 predicted patients were CT-confirmed with GO in a median of about 7.1 months. The 13-signature model separated ophthalmopathy from stable hyperthyroidism with approximately 90% sensitivity and about 84% specificity in cross-validation, and 80%/75% in the test set. Most expanded thyroid clonotypes with frequency above 0.001 were also detected in blood, suggesting blood repertoires may reflect the thyroid immune response.

For repertoire sequencing, the TCR beta CDR3 regions were amplified from RNA transcripts. The first round of RT-PCR was done with HTBI primers and the Qiagen OneStep RT-PCR kit, and was followed by a second round of multiplex PCR, then size selection and purification. Sequencing of the libraries was carried out on an Illumina HiSeq2000 in paired-end mode with 100 bp reads. The study's processing was this. SOAPnuke was used to process the reads, removing any read that contained adapters or uncalled bases, had a mean Phred below 15, or lacked an exact match to the constant primer or identifier. High-quality paired reads were merged with COPE v1.2.5. Each unique nucleotide sequence was treated as a clonotype, and MiTCR v1.1 was used to align the clonotypes to the IMGT TRB V, D and J references. Analysis was restricted to V-J combinations with a frequency above 0.0001, which covered approximately 99% of repertoires. For each V-J combination, a TCR clonal expansion and chaos score was defined as the ratio of F50 clonal expansion to chaos observed in the TCRdist matrix. Features were reduced by Welch's t-statistics and random forest to 10 to 15 V-J combinations, which fed a naive Bayes classifier. Thyroid-blood repertoire similarity was quantified with the Morisita-Horn index. TCRdb redid the processing of the public reads, applying fastp at Q25 and MiXCR, and retained in-frame beta chains. One record per CDR3 amino acid sequence lists the most common genes and DNA. TCRdb, not the original authors, processed these V and J calls. The sample data list 500,000 to 700,000 distinct CDR3 sequences, and 22% of these were observed just once. The ten top clones hold more than 5.5% of the sample.

CDR1 and CDR2, looked up from the germline V gene, are SQVTM and ANQGSEA. The CDR3 runs 11 residues from the cysteine to the phenylalanine. Only the CDR3 DNA is retained, 33 bases long and in frame from the first base. V and J are truncated by 5 bases and 0 bases respectively, leaving an intervening sequence of 4 bases. As regards this clonotype: Its antigen is currently not known. No base quality information exists; no much larger clone differs at one position.

Hyperthyroidism was defined as stable when no progression to ophthalmopathy occurred within 18 months of follow-up. Hyperthyroidism patients were newly diagnosed, with disease duration under 2 months, and aged 18 to 65 years. Anyone with other autoimmune diseases, uncontrolled infections, pregnancy or lactation was excluded from the study. Clinical symptoms, serum thyroxine, TRAb, thyroid ultrasound and orbital computed tomography were used for diagnosis. Ficoll-Paque density gradient centrifugation was used to isolate PBMCs from approximately 10 ml of fresh peripheral blood. Trizol reagent was used to extract the total RNA, and its quality was then checked on an Agilent 2100 Bioanalyzer.

The specimen was peripheral blood. The sequence was collected from a woman under 30 with stable Graves' hyperthyroidism. Some clones in this sample may be carry-over from other donors' samples. Donor details come from another sample of the same person, matched by shared clones. The chain employs TRBV29-1 and TRBJ2-5, with the identity of the D gene unclear. Read as DNA, the sequence is TGCAGCGTTCAGCACCAAGAGACCCAGTACTTC. Translation gives CSVQHQETQYF.